The 31 T cell receptor beta chains below were found in one sample sequenced in a study of blood T cell repertoires in COVID-19. Some clones are missing from TCRdb's copy, which holds only in-frame ones; the method was immunoSEQ multiplex PCR. The data hold about 210,000 clones, with about 80% observed a single time. Sequencing used peripheral blood. All receptors derive from a woman between 55 and 75 years old with COVID-19, enrolled during active disease.

V is TRBV3-1 (or the pseudogene TRBV3-2) and J is TRBJ1-4; tentatively, D is TRBD1 (5 bases). There are 16 residues in the CDR3. Trimming stripped 3 bases from V and 4 bases from J, with 15 bases between. Germline CDR1 and CDR2: LGHDT and YNNKEL (reference sequence). The CDR3 sequence is CASSHTLQGNNEKLFF. In nucleotides, the CDR3 is TGTGCCAGCAGCCACACGCTCCAGGGAAATAATGAAAAACTGTTTTTT.

The chain combines TRBV27 with TRBJ2-3, with 7 bases matching TRBD2. The CDR3 totals 16 residues. Germline V gene lookup returns CDR1 MNHEY and CDR2 SMNVEV (reference sequence). V lost 6 bases, J lost 3 bases, and 12 bases stayed unmatched. In DNA, the CDR3 is TGTGCCAGCAGCTCCATACTAGCGAGTACGACAGATACGCAGTATTTT. As protein: CASSSILASTTDTQYF.

The chain links TRBV6-5 to TRBJ2-2, with D uncertain. V gave up 6 bases and J gave up 0 bases, with 8 bases separating them. The germline V gene has CDR1 MNHEY and CDR2 SVGAGI. The CDR3 runs 14 residues. DNA for the CDR3: TGTGCCAGCAGCCGTAAGCCGAACACCGGGGAGCTGTTTTTT. This sequence encodes CASSRKPNTGELFF.

This rearrangement joins TRBV27 to TRBJ1-1; D uncertain. Germline V CDR1 and CDR2: MNHEY, SMNVEV (reference sequence). This CDR3 region has 14 residues. V lost 4 bases, J lost 0 bases, and 9 bases lay in between. The CDR3 DNA follows: TGTGCCAGCAGTTCTTGGGGAGTGAACACTGAAGCTTTCTTT. Translating gives CASSSWGVNTEAFF.

The chain carries TRBV27 and TRBJ1-5, with 7 bases identical to TRBD1. The ends lost 10 bases at V and 5 bases at J; junction bases unmatched: 8. The CDR3 runs 13 residues. The germline CDR1 and CDR2 sequences are MNHEY and SMNVEV (reference sequence). CDR3 loop: CAIPQGRHQPQHF. The DNA for the CDR3 is TGTGCCATTCCACAGGGGAGGCATCAGCCCCAGCATTTT.

J is TRBJ1-1 and V is TRBV5-1; weak D call: TRBD1 (6 bases). The ends were cut back, 0 bases at V and 5 bases at J, with 14 bases in the middle. The CDR3 covers 15 residues. The germline gives CDR1 SGHRS, CDR2 YFSETQ. The CDR3: CASSLAPTGSTEAFF. Written as DNA, the CDR3 is TGCGCCAGCAGCTTGGCCCCGACAGGCAGTACTGAAGCTTTCTTT.

This clone was counted between two and nine times. The chain recombines TRBV12-3 or TRBV12-4 with TRBJ2-7, with TRBD2 identical over 7 bases. The ends lost 9 bases at V and 7 bases at J; junction bases unmatched: 12. The CDR3 has 13 residues. CDR3 sequence reads: CASSASLGGEQYF. Written as DNA, the CDR3 is TGTGCCAGTTCGGCCTCGCTCGGGGGGGAGCAGTACTTC.

In its sample, this clone was seen a few times. The CDR3 region is CASSPRPQGAQQPQHF. The CDR3 DNA reads TGTGCCAGCAGCCCTCGTCCACAGGGGGCTCAACAGCCCCAGCATTTT. The chain recombines TRBV3-1 (or the pseudogene TRBV3-2) with TRBJ1-5, with 9 nucleotides matching TRBD1. Germline V lookup: CDR1 LGHDT, CDR2 YNNKEL (reference sequence). V shed 4 bases, J shed 7 bases, and the junction held 11 bases outside the gene matches. CDR3 length equals 16 residues.

The CDR3 is CASSTPGAGGIGELFF. CDR3 nucleotide sequence: TGCGCCAGCTCCACTCCCGGAGCGGGGGGGATAGGGGAGCTGTTTTTT. V is TRBV5-1 and J is TRBJ2-2; the match to TRBD2 covers 10 bases. Germline assignment: CDR1 SGHRS and CDR2 YFSETQ. CDR3 size: 16 residues. The trim removed 7 bases at V and 8 bases at J, leaving 14 bases unmatched.

The rearrangement uses TRBV7-2 and TRBJ1-4; D uncertain. V was cut by 4 bases and J by 11 bases, with 17 bases left in between. In germline, CDR1 is SGHTA, CDR2 FQGNSA. The CDR3 covers 14 residues. The CDR3: CASSSPGRGRKLFF. CDR3 nucleotides: TGTGCCAGCAGCTCCCCCGGGCGAGGGAGGAAACTGTTTTTT.

This chain joins TRBV5-6 and TRBJ2-5; D is perhaps TRBD2 (6 bases). Per germline, CDR1 SGHDT and CDR2 YYEEEE. V lost 2 bases and J 5 bases, leaving 16 bases between the germline ends. The CDR3 spans 15 residues. The CDR3 region has the DNA TGTGCCAGCAGCTTAGGACGGACTAAAAGCGAGACCCAGTACTTC. Its protein product is CASSLGRTKSETQYF.

The chain links TRBV4-1 to TRBJ2-7, with TRBD2 identical over 9 bases. Trimming took 0 bases from V and 6 from J; bases not matched to a gene: 9. CDR1 MGHRA and CDR2 YSYEKL come from the germline V gene. CDR3 length: 16 amino acids. CDR3 bases: TGCGCCAGCAGCCAAGATTTGACTAGCGGAGTGGGCGAGCAGTACTTC. Its translation: CASSQDLTSGVGEQYF.

The chain is built from TRBV9 and TRBJ2-3, with D tentatively TRBD1 (6 bases). This CDR3 is built from 14 residues. Germline V gene data show CDR1 as SGDLS and CDR2 as YYNGEE. V was cut by 3 bases and J by 6 bases, with 14 bases left in between. The CDR3 here is CASSALQGSDTQYF. For the CDR3, the DNA is TGTGCCAGCAGCGCACTCCAGGGGTCGGATACGCAGTATTTT.

This rearrangement joins TRBV6-2 or TRBV6-3 to TRBJ2-1, with D possibly TRBD2 on 6 matching bases. Germline lookup yields CDR1 MNHEY and CDR2 SVGEGT. V was pared by 5 bases and J by 2 bases, with 13 bases between. The CDR3 totals 15 residues. The CDR3 DNA follows: TGTGCCAGCAGTGAGACCGGGACTCCCTACAATGAGCAGTTCTTC. Amino acid sequence: CASSETGTPYNEQFF.

This CDR3 reads CASSLVAEGQGYGYTF. In DNA, the CDR3 is TGTGCCAGCAGCTTAGTAGCCGAGGGACAGGGCTATGGCTACACCTTC. The gene calls are TRBV7-6 and TRBJ1-2; 9 nucleotides align to TRBD1. V shed 1 base and J 4 bases; nucleotides not matched to a gene: 7. Germline CDR1 reads SGHVS; CDR2 reads FNYEAQ. This CDR3 comprises 16 residues.

The V and J genes are TRBV30 and TRBJ2-7, with 10 positions matching TRBD2. CDR3 length: 14 residues. Trimming took 0 bases from V and 5 from J; bases not matched to a gene: 4. The V gene's germline CDR1 is GTSNPN and CDR2 SVGIG (reference sequence). The CDR3 protein is CAWSVAGGSNEQYF. CDR3 DNA: TGTGCCTGGAGTGTAGCGGGAGGGTCCAACGAGCAGTACTTC.

The V call is TRBV20-1, the J call TRBJ1-1, with 7 bases matching TRBD1. J gave up 6 bases and V 6 bases, and 13 bases lay outside the gene matches. Germline CDR1 DFQATT, CDR2 SNEGSKA (reference sequence). This CDR3 spans 14 amino acids. The CDR3 reads CSASSDRQWAEAFF. In nucleotides, the CDR3 is TGCAGTGCCAGTTCGGACAGGCAGTGGGCTGAAGCTTTCTTT.

V usage is TRBV12-3 or TRBV12-4 and J usage is TRBJ2-1; weak D call: TRBD1 (6 bases). The CDR3 has 13 amino acids. V lost 1 base and J lost 6, with 7 bases in between. As DNA, the CDR3 is TGTGCCAGCAGTTTAGAGGACAGCAATGAGCAGTTCTTC. It yields the protein CASSLEDSNEQFF.

The genes are TRBV9 and TRBJ1-2; maybe TRBD1 (6 bases). V shed 3 bases and J shed 8 bases, with 14 bases lying between them. Germline V gene sequence: CDR1 SGDLS, CDR2 YYNGEE. The CDR3 totals 13 residues. The chain's CDR3 is CASSEDRSTGYTF. The CDR3 bases are TGTGCCAGCAGCGAAGACAGGAGCACCGGCTACACCTTC.

V is TRBV5-1 and J is TRBJ2-2; 7 nucleotides match TRBD2. CDR3 length: 15 residues. V trimming: 2 bases; J trimming: 2 bases; junction bases outside the gene matches: 3. The germline gives CDR1 SGHRS, CDR2 YFSETQ. CDR3 region: CASSFGGTNTGELFF. In DNA form, the CDR3 reads TGCGCCAGCAGCTTCGGGGGGACTAACACCGGGGAGCTGTTTTTT.

The rearrangement joins TRBV7-9 to TRBJ1-3, with D unclear. CDR1 and CDR2 from the germline V gene are SEHNR and FQNEAQ (reference sequence). This CDR3 spans 14 amino acids. V was clipped by 2 bases and J by 4 bases, with 9 bases between them. The CDR3 DNA follows: TGTGCCAGCAGCTTAAGAGAGTCAGGAAACACCATATATTTT. Its protein product is CASSLRESGNTIYF. Full variable domain (missing parts from reference TRBV7-9 and TRBJ1-3): DTGVSQNPRHKITKRGQNVTFRCDPISEHNRLYWYRQTLGQGPEFLTYFQNEAQLEKSRLLSDRFSAERPKGSFSTLEIQRTEQGDSAMYLCASSLRESGNTIYFGEGSWLTVV.

The V call is TRBV19, the J call TRBJ1-5; D is unresolved. This CDR3 spans 13 amino acids. V was cut by 3 bases and J by 7 bases, with 10 bases left in between. Germline V gene data show CDR1 as LNHDA and CDR2 as SQIVND (reference sequence). CDR3 nucleotides: TGTGCCAGTAGTATGAGGGAAGGGCAGCCCCAGCATTTT. It specifies CASSMREGQPQHF.

The chain has TRBV5-8 and TRBJ2-1, with TRBD1 matching over 9 bases. CDR1 and CDR2 from the germline V gene are SGHTS and YDEGEE. V gave up 3 bases and J gave up 6 bases; unmatched junction bases: 7. This CDR3 is 15 amino acids long. CDR3 loop: CASSSQDRGFNEQFF. As DNA, the CDR3 is TGTGCCAGCAGCTCCCAGGACAGGGGCTTCAATGAGCAGTTCTTC.

This chain joins TRBV6-1 and TRBJ1-2, with D tentatively TRBD1 (5 bases). V was pared by 1 base and J by 3 bases, with 9 bases between. The germline V gene has CDR1 MNHNS and CDR2 SASEGT. The CDR3 length is 14 residues. CDR3 coding DNA: TGTGCCAGCAGTGAAGGCCAAGGGGACTATGGCTACACCTTC. It specifies CASSEGQGDYGYTF.

The chain employs TRBV7-9 and TRBJ1-3, with D possibly TRBD1 on 6 matching bases. This CDR3 is built from 16 residues. Germline V gives CDR1 SEHNR, CDR2 FQNEAQ (reference sequence). Deletions cut 5 bases from V and 0 bases from J, with 14 bases between. In DNA form, the CDR3 reads TGTGCCAGCAGCGGAGCAACAGGGAGCTCTGGAAACACCATATATTTT. It specifies CASSGATGSSGNTIYF.

This clone was counted between two and nine times. The rearrangement joins TRBV19 to TRBJ1-6; 9 bases are a match to TRBD1. The CDR3 extends over 16 amino acids. V lost 5 bases and J lost 10; bases outside the gene matches: 12. Germline V gives CDR1 LNHDA, CDR2 SQIVND (reference sequence). CDR3 sequence reads: CASSDPGTGGKSPLHF. The CDR3 region has the DNA TGTGCCAGTAGTGACCCGGGCACAGGGGGCAAATCACCCCTCCACTTT.

The CDR3 DNA follows: TGTGCCAGCAGGGGAGGGACTAGCCGAGAGACCCAGTACTTC. As protein: CASRGGTSRETQYF. This rearrangement joins TRBV5-4 to TRBJ2-5; 9 bases match TRBD2. The germline CDR1 and CDR2 sequences are SGHNT and YYREEE (reference sequence). This CDR3 region has 14 residues. The junction had 6 bases not matched to a gene; V was cut back by 5 bases and J by 4 bases. The whole variable domain, remainder taken from reference TRBV5-4 and TRBJ2-5, is ETGVTQSPTHLIKTRGQQVTLRCSSQSGHNTVSWYQQALGQGPQFIFQYYREEENGRGNFPPRFSGLQFPNYSSELNVNALELDDSALYLCASRGGTSRETQYFGPGTRLLVL.

This clone has only one observation. The chain has TRBV5-4 and TRBJ2-6; 8 nucleotides agree with TRBD1. V trimming: 9 bases; J trimming: 0 bases; junction bases outside the gene matches: 8. The CDR3 covers 16 residues. The germline gives CDR1 SGHNT, CDR2 YYREEE (reference sequence). CDR3 sequence: CAIPQGGLSGANVLTF. CDR3 DNA sequence: TGTGCCATCCCACAGGGGGGCCTCTCTGGGGCCAACGTCCTGACTTTC.

CDR3 sequence: CATSDSSDQQYF. Written as DNA, the CDR3 is TGTGCCACCAGTGACTCCAGCGACCAACAGTACTTC. The rearrangement joins TRBV24-1 to TRBJ2-5; no clear D gene. Per germline, CDR1 KGHDR and CDR2 SFDVKD. Trimming took off 4 bases at V and 11 bases at J, with 13 bases between the two ends. The CDR3 contains 12 residues.

The rearrangement uses TRBV4-1 and TRBJ1-1; D gene unclear. The V end was cut by 1 base, the J end by 1 base, with 16 bases between. Germline V CDR1 and CDR2: MGHRA, YSYEKL. The CDR3 has 17 residues. The CDR3 coding sequence is TGCGCCAGCAGCCAAGCAGTAACAGTAAATGGGAACACTGAAGCTTTCTTT. This translates into CASSQAVTVNGNTEAFF.

The chain combines TRBV6-6 with TRBJ2-1; 11 bases are a match to TRBD2. CDR1 is MNHNY, CDR2 SVGAGI, per germline (reference sequence). The V gene end was trimmed by 4 bases and the J gene end by 9 bases; junction bases not matched to a gene: 11. The CDR3 extends over 16 amino acids. CDR3 in DNA: TGTGCCAGCAGTTTCGTAGCGGGGGGGCCCTATGCTGAGCAGTTCTTC. Translating it yields CASSFVAGGPYAEQFF.